The TCR beta chain described here comes from a study of hypomethylating agent response in myelodysplastic syndrome. Study summary: A diploid cytogenetic profile was most common; mean age around 75 +/- 6.5 years. Most often mutated was TET2, found in about 50% of the 11 patients.

There are 13 residues in the CDR3. V dropped 8 bases and J dropped 7; count of bases not matched to a gene: 4. Germline V CDR1 and CDR2: SGHTA, FQGNSA. Profiling relied on immunoSEQ multiplex PCR, and the TCRdb table lists in-frame clones only, not all of them. The sample includes around 2,000 clones, 70% to 90% of them seen just once. The rearrangement uses TRBV7-2 and TRBJ1-6, with TRBD1 matching 8 bases. This TCR came from a human donor with myelodysplastic syndrome. The sample was bone marrow, taken before or after starting hypomethylating agent treatment for myelodysplastic syndrome (not recorded which). In nucleotides, the CDR3 is TGTGCCAGCGGCGCAGGGGGCAATTCACCCCTCCACTTT. Translating gives CASGAGGNSPLHF. Full variable domain (remainder filled in from reference TRBV7-2 and TRBJ1-6): GAGVSQSPSNKVTEKGKDVELRCDPISGHTALYWYRQSLGQGLEFLIYFQGNSAPDKSGLPSDRFSAERTGGSVSTLTIQRTQQEDSAVYLCASGAGGNSPLHFGNGTRLTVT.